This T cell receptor beta chain was documented in a study of shared clonotypes between healthy human individuals. At the deep level, the assay was run. Method: immunoSEQ multiplex PCR; TCRdb's copy keeps in-frame clones and lacks some. The data show roughly 520,000 clones, with approximately 94% seen just once and about 0.067% held by the top ten. Trimming cost V 0 bases and J 9 bases; bases outside gene matches: 11. There are 16 residues in the CDR3. CDR1 and CDR2 (germline): MNHEY, SVGAGI. Splitting the CD4+ cells yielded a CD45RA+ naive subset and a CD45RA-negative memory subset. Concerning this clone itself: The antigen remains unidentified.

General observations from the study: It was expected that sequencing depth would affect clonotype sharing among donors. Unshared clonotypes carried lower generation probabilities than those common to all four donors.

Source material: naive CD4+ T cells sorted from blood. As to subset: CD45RA+ positively selected. This clonotype was obtained from a woman in her thirties in good health. This rearrangement joins TRBV6-5 to TRBJ2-1, with 7 bases fitting TRBD2. CDR3 sequence (DNA): TGTGCCAGCAGTTACTCGTCGGCGGGAGAGGGTGCTGAGCAGTTCTTC. Translation gives CASSYSSAGEGAEQFF.